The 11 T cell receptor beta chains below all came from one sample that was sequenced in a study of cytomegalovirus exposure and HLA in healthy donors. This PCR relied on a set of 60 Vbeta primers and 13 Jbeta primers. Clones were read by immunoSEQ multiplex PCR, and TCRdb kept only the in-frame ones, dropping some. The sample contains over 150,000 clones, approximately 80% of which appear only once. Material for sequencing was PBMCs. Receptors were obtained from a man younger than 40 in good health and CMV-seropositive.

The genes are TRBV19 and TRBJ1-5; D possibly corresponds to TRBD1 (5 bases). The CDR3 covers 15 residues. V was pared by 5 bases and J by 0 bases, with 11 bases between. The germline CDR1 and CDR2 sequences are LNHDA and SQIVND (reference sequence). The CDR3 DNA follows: TGTGCCAGTAGTGGCGGGACCTATAGCAATCAGCCCCAGCATTTT. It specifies CASSGGTYSNQPQHF. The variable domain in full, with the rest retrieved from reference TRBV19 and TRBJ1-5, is DGGITQSPKYLFRKEGQNVTLSCEQNLNHDAMYWYRQDPGQGLRLIYYSQIVNDFQKGDIAEGYSVSREKKESFPLTVTSAQKNPTAFYLCASSGGTYSNQPQHFGDGTRLSIL.

The CDR3 nucleotides read TGTGCCAGCAGCTTAGCGAGCGGGGGAGGGGGAGAGACCCAGTACTTC. It is translated as CASSLASGGGGETQYF. V gene TRBV7-6 combines with J gene TRBJ2-5, with 8 bases lining up with TRBD2. The germline V gene encodes CDR1 SGHVS and CDR2 FNYEAQ. V lost 0 bases and J lost 4; bases outside the gene matches: 7. CDR3 length equals 16 residues. Full variable domain (remainder filled in from reference TRBV7-6 and TRBJ2-5): GAGVSQSPRYKVTKRGQDVALRCDPISGHVSLYWYRQALGQGPEFLTYFNYEAQQDKSGLPNDRFSAERPEGSISTLTIQRTEQRDSAMYRCASSLASGGGGETQYFGPGTRLLVL.

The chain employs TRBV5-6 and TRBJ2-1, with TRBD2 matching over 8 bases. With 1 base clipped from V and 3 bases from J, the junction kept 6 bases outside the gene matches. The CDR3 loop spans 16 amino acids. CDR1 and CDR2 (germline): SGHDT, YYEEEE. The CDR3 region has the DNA TGTGCCAGCAGCTTGATCGGGACTAGTTTCTACAATGAGCAGTTCTTC. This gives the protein CASSLIGTSFYNEQFF. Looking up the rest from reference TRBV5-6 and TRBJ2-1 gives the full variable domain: DAGVTQSPTHLIKTRGQQVTLRCSPKSGHDTVSWYQQALGQGPQFIFQYYEEEERQRGNFPDRFSGHQFPNYSSELNVNALLLGDSALYLCASSLIGTSFYNEQFFGPGTRLTVL.

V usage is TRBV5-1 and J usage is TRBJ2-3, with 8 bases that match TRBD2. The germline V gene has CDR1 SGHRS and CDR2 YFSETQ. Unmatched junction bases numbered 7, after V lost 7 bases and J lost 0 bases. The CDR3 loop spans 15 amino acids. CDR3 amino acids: CASSGGGLSTDTQYF. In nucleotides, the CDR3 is TGCGCCAGCTCCGGGGGGGGTCTGAGCACAGATACGCAGTATTTT.

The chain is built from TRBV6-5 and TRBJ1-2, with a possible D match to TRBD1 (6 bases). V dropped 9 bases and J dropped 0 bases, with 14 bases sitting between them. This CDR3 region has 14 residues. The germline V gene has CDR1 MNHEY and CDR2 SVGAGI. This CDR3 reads CASTRQAANYGYTF. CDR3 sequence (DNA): TGTGCCAGTACCCGACAGGCGGCTAACTATGGCTACACCTTC.

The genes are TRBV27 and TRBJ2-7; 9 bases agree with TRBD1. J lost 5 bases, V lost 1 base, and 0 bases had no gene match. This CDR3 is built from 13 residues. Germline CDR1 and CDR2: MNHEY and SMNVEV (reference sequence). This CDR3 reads CASSLWDRDEQYF. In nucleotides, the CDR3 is TGTGCCAGCAGTTTATGGGACAGGGACGAGCAGTACTTC.

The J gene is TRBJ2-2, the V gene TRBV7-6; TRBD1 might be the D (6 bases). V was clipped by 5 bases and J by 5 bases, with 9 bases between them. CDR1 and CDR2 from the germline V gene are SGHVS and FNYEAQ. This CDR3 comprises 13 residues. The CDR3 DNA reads TGTGCCAGCAGCGAAACAGGGACCGGGGAGCTGTTTTTT. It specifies CASSETGTGELFF.

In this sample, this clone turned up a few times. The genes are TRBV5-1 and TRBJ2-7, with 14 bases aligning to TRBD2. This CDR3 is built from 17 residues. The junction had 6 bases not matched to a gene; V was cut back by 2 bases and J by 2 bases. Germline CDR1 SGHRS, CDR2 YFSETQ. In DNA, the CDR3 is TGCGCCAGCAGCTTTGGACTAGCGGGGGGCAAACCCTACGAGCAGTACTTC. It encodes CASSFGLAGGKPYEQYF.

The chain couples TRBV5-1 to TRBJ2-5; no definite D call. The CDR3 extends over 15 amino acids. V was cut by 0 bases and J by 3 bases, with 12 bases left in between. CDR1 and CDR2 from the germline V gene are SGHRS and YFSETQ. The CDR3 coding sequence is TGCGCCAGCAGCTTGGCCGGCAGGTTCGAAGAGACCCAGTACTTC. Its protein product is CASSLAGRFEETQYF.

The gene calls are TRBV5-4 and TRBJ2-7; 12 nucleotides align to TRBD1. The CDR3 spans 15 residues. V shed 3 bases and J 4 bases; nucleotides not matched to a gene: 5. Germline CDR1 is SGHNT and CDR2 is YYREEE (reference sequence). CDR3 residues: CASSWGQGASYEQYF. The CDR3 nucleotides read TGTGCCAGCAGCTGGGGACAGGGGGCTTCTTACGAGCAGTACTTC.

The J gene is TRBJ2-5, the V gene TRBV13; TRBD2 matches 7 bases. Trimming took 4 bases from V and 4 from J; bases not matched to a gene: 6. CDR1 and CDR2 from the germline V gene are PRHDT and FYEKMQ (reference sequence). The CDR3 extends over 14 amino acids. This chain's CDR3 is CASSSRLAIETQYF. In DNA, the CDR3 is TGTGCCAGCAGCTCCCGACTAGCAATAGAGACCCAGTACTTC.